This TCR beta chain is drawn from a study of read filtering for tumor transcriptome and immune sequencing. V lost 0 bases, J lost 0 bases, and 12 bases lay in between. There are 18 residues in the CDR3. Germline V gene sequence: CDR1 LGHNT, CDR2 FRNRAP. This clonotype has ten or more counts. This library used about 400 ng RNA and molecular barcoded adaptors spanning alpha/delta and beta/gamma chains. TCRdb reprocessed the reads via MiXCR and lists one record per CDR3 protein. Of about 35,000 distinct CDR3 sequences in the sample, 14% were seen once. This sequence joins TRBV12-5 and TRBJ2-6, with D unclear. The sequence came from a donor over 35 with multiple myeloma. The material sequenced was a population of CD138-negative cells sorted from bone marrow. The CDR3 protein is CASGLVLGRPSGANVLTF. The CDR3 DNA is TGTGCTAGTGGTTTGGTACTGGGAAGGCCCTCTGGGGCCAACGTCCTGACTTTC.